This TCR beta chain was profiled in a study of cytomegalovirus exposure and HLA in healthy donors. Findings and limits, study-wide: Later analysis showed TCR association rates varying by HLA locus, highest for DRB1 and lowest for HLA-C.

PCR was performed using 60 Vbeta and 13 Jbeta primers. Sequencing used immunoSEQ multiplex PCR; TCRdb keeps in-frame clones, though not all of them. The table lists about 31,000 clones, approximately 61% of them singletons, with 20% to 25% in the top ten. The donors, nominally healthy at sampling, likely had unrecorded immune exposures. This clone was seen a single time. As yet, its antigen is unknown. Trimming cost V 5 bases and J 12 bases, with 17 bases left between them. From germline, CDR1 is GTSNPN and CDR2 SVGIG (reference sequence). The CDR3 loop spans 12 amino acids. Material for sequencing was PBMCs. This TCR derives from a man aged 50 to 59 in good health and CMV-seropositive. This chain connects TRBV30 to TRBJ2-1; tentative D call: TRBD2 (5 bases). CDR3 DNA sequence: TGTGCCTGGTCGTTCGGGGTTAAAAGGCAGTTCTTC. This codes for CAWSFGVKRQFF.